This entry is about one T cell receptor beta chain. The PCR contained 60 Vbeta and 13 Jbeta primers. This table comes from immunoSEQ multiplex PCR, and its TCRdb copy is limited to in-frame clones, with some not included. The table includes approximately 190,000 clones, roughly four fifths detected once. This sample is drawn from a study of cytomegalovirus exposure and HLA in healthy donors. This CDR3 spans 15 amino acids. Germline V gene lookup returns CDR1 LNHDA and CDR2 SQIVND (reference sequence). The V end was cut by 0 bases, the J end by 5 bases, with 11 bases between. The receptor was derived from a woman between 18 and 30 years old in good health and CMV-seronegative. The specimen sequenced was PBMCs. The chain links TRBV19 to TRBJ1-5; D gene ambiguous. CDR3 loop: CASSIDGRIYQPQHF. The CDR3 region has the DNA TGTGCCAGTAGTATAGACGGGAGAATATATCAGCCCCAGCATTTT.